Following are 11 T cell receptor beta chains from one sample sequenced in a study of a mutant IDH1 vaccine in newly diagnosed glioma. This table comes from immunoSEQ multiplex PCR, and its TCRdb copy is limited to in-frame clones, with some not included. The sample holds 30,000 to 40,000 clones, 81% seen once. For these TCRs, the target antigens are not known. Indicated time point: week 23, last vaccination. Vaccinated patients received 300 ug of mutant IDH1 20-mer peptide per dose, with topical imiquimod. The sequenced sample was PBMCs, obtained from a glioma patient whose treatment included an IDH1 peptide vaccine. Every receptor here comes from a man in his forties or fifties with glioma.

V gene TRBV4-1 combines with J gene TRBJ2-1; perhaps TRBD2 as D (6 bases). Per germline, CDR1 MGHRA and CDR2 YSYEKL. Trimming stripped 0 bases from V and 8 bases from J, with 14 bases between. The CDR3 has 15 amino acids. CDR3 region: CASSQDGTGEYEQFF. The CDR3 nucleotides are TGCGCCAGCAGCCAAGATGGAACGGGAGAGTATGAGCAGTTCTTC.

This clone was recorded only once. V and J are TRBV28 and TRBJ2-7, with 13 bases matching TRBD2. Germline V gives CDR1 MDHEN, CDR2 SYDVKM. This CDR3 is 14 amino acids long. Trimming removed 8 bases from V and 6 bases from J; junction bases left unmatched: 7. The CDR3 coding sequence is TGTGCCAGCGGGCGACTAGCGGGAGGACTCGAGCAGTACTTC. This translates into CASGRLAGGLEQYF.

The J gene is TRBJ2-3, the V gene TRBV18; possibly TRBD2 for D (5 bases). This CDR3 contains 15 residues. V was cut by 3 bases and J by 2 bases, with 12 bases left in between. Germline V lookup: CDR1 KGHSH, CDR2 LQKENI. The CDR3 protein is CASSPLTGVTDTQYF. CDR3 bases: TGTGCCAGCTCACCGCTGACCGGGGTCACAGATACGCAGTATTTT.

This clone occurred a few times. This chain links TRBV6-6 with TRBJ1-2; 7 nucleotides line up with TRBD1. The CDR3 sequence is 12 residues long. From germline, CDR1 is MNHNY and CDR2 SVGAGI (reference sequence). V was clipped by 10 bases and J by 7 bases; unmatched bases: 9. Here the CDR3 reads CATEQGRGGYTF. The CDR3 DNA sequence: TGTGCCACCGAACAGGGGAGAGGTGGCTACACCTTC.

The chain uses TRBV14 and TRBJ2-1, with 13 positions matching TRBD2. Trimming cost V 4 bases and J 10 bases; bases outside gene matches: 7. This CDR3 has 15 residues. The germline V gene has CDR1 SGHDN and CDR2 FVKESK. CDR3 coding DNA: TGTGCCAGCAGCCCTCTACTAGCGGGGGGGATGGAGCAGTTCTTC. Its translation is CASSPLLAGGMEQFF.

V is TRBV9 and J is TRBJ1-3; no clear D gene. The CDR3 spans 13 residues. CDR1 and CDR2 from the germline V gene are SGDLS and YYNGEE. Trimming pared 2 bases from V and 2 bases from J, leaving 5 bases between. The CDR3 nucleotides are TGTGCCAGCAGCGTGGGGACTGGAAACACCATATATTTT. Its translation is CASSVGTGNTIYF.

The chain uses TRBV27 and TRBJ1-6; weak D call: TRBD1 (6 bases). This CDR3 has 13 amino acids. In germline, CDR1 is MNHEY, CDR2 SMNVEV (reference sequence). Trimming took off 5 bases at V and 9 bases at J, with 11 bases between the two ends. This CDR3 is CASSTGFFSPLHF. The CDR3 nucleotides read TGTGCCAGCAGTACAGGGTTTTTTTCACCCCTCCACTTT.

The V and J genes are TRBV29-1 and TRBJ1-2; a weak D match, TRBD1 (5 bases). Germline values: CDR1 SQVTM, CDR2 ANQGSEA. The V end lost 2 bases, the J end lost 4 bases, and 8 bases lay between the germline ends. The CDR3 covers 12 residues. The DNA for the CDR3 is TGCAGCGTTGAATCCGGGGGCTATGGCTACACCTTC. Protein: CSVESGGYGYTF.

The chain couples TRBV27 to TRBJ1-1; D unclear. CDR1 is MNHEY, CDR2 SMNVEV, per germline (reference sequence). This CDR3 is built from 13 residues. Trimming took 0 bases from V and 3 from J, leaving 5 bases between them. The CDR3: CASSLSRDTEAFF. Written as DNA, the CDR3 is TGTGCCAGCAGTTTATCTAGGGACACTGAAGCTTTCTTT.

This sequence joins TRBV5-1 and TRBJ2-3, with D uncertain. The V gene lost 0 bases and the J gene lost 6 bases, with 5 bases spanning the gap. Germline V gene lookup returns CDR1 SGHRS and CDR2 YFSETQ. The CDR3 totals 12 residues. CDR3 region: CASSLGSDTQYF. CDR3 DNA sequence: TGCGCCAGCAGCTTGGGGTCGGATACGCAGTATTTT.

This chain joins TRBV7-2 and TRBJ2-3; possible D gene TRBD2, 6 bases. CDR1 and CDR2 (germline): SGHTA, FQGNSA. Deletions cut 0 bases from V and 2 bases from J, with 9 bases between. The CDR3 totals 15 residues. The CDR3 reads CASSLAGLHTDTQYF. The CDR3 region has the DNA TGTGCCAGCAGCTTAGCGGGACTCCACACAGATACGCAGTATTTT.